This T cell receptor (beta chain) was recovered during a study of blood T cell repertoires in COVID-19. Germline values: CDR1 SGDLS, CDR2 YYNGEE. The CDR3 runs to 14 residues. V shed 0 bases and J shed 4 bases, with 9 bases lying between them. Clones were read by immunoSEQ multiplex PCR, and TCRdb kept only the in-frame ones, dropping some. The sample lists approximately 350,000 clones, around 83% occurring once. The origin of this receptor is a man younger than 45 with active or convalescent COVID-19. V is TRBV9 and J is TRBJ2-3; no definite D call. Sequences were obtained from peripheral blood. As DNA, the CDR3 is TGTGCCAGCAGCGTAGTAGCAGACCCAGATACGCAGTATTTT. This codes for CASSVVADPDTQYF.